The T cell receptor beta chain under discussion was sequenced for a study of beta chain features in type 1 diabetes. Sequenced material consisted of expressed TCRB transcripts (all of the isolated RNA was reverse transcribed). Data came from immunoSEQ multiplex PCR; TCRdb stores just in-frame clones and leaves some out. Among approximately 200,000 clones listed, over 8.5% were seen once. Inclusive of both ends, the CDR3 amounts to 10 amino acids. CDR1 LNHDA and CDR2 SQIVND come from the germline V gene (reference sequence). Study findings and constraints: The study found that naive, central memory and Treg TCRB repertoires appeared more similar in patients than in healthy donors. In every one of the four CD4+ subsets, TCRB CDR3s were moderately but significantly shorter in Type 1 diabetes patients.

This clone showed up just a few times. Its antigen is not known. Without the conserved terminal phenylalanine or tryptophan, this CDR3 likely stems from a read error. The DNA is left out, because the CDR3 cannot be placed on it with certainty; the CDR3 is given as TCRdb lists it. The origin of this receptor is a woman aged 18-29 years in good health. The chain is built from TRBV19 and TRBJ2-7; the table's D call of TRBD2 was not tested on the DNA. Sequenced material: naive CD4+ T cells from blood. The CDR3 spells CARPNGTRVS.